This T cell receptor (beta chain) is drawn from a study of CD8 T cells in ankylosing spondylitis. Broader study findings: Clones that were linked to disease were CD8+ and were relatively rare in peripheral blood. Blood of patients with ankylosing spondylitis appeared to be characterized by a TCR beta motif of eight highly homologous variants. It was reported that disease-linked clones were significantly enriched in matched ankylosing spondylitis synovial fluid. In reactive arthritis synovial fluid and blood, some motif variants had been reported before.

This clonotype appeared many times. Its antigen is not known. V gave up 3 bases and J gave up 3 bases; unmatched junction bases: 5. The CDR3 is 15 residues long. It was by quantitative 5'-RACE with molecular barcodes that TCR beta libraries were made. MiXCR, applied by TCRdb to the 5' RACE reads, yields one record per CDR3 protein. The profile covers approximately 300,000 distinct CDR3 sequences, with less than 10% appearing a single time and roughly 15% taken by the ten largest. The receptor was derived from a male donor with ankylosing spondylitis. The sequenced sample was blood, either unsorted or a sorted T cell fraction (not recorded which). The chain recombines TRBV12-3 or TRBV12-4 with TRBJ2-1; the match to TRBD2 covers 7 bases. CDR3 in DNA: TGTGCCAGCAGTTTCGAGCGGGATAACTACAATGAGCAGTTCTTC. Its protein is CASSFERDNYNEQFF.